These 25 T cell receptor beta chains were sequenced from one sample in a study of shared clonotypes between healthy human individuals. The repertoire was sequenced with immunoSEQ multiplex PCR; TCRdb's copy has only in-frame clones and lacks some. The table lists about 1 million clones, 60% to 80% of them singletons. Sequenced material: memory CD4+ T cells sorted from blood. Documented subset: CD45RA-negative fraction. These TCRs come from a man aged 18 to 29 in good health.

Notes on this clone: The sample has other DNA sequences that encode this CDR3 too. The CDR3 protein is CASTSSDTQYF. The DNA of the CDR3 is TGTGCCAGCACAAGTTCAGATACGCAGTATTTT. The chain carries TRBV2 and TRBJ2-3; D gene unclear. The CDR3 extends over 11 amino acids. Germline loops: CDR1 SNHLY, CDR2 FYNNEI. V lost 7 bases to trimming and J lost 4 bases, with 6 bases between them.

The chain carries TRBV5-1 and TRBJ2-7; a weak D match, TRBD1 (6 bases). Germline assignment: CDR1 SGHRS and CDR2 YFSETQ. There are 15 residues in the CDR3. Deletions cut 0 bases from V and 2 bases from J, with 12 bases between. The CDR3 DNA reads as TGCGCCAGCAGCTTGGGGGACGCAGGGGCCTACGAGCAGTACTTC. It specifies CASSLGDAGAYEQYF.

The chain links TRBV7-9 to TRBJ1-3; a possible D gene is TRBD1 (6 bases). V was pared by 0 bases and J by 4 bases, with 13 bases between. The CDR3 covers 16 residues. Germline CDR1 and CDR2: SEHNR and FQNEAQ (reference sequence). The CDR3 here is CASSLAGTTQGNTIYF. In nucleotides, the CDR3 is TGTGCCAGCAGCTTAGCCGGGACAACGCAAGGAAACACCATATATTTT.

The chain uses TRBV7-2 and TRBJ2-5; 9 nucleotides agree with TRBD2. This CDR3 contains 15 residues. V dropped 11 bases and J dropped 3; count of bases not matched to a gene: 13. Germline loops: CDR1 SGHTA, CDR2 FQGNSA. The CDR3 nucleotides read TGTGCCGGCGCTAGGAGCGGGGGGCCCAAAGAGACCCAGTACTTC. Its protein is CAGARSGGPKETQYF.

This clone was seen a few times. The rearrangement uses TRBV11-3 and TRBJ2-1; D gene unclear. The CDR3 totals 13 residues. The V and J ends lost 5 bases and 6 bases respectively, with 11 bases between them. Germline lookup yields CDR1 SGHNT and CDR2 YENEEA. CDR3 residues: CASSTRQTNEQFF. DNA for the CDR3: TGTGCCAGCAGCACCCGGCAGACCAATGAGCAGTTCTTC. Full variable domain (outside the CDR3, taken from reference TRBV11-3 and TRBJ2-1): EAGVVQSPRYKIIEKKQPVAFWCNPISGHNTLYWYLQNLGQGPELLIRYENEEAVDDSQLPKDRFSAERLKGVDSTLKIQPAELGDSAVYLCASSTRQTNEQFFGPGTRLTVL.

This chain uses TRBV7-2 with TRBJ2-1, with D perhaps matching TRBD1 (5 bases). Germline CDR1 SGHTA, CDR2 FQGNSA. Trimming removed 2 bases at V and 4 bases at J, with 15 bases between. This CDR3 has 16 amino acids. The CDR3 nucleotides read TGTGCCAGCAGCTTAAGAACGGGCCAGGGTTACAATGAGCAGTTCTTC. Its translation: CASSLRTGQGYNEQFF.

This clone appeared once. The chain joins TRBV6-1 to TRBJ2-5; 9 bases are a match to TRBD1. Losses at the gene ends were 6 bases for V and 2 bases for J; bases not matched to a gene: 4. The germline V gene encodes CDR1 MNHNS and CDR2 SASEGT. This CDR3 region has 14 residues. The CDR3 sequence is CASRDRGGQETQYF. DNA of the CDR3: TGTGCCAGCAGGGACAGGGGAGGACAAGAGACCCAGTACTTC.

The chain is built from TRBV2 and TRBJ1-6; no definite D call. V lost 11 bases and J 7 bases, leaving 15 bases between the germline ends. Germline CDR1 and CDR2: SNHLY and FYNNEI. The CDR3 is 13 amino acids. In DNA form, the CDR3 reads TGTGCCGGTGGCAGCCAATCCAATTCACCCCTCCACTTT. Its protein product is CAGGSQSNSPLHF.

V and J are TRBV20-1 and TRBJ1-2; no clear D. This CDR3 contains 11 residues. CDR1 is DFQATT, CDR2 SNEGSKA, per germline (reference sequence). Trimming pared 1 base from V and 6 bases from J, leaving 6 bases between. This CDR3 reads CSARVGDGYTF. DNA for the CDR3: TGCAGTGCTAGAGTTGGGGATGGCTACACCTTC.

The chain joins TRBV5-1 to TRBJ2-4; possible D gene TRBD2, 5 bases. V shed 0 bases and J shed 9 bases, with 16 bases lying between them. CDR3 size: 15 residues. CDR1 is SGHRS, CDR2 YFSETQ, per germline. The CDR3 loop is CASSLAGVGSSIQYF. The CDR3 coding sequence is TGCGCCAGCAGCTTGGCCGGGGTGGGCTCAAGCATTCAGTACTTC. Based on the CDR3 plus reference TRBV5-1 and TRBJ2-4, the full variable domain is KAGVTQTPRYLIKTRGQQVTLSCSPISGHRSVSWYQQTPGQGLQFLFEYFSETQRNKGNFPGRFSGRQFSNSRSEMNVSTLELGDSALYLCASSLAGVGSSIQYFGAGTRLSVL.

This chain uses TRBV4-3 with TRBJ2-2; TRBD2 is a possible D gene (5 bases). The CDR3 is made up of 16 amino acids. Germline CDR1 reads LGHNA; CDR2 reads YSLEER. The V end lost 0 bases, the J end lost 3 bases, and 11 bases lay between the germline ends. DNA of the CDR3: TGCGCCAGCAGCCAAGAACCTAGCACATACACCGGGGAGCTGTTTTTT. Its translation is CASSQEPSTYTGELFF.

The CDR3 DNA sequence: TGTGCCAGCAGCTTACTCACGGGACAGGGCACCGGGGAGCTGTTTTTT. Protein sequence: CASSLLTGQGTGELFF. The V gene is TRBV5-4, the J gene TRBJ2-2, with 9 bases matching TRBD1. CDR3 length equals 16 residues. CDR1 is SGHNT and CDR2 is YYREEE in the germline V gene (reference sequence). V trimming: 2 bases; J trimming: 4 bases; junction bases outside the gene matches: 6. Looking up the rest from reference TRBV5-4 and TRBJ2-2 gives the full variable domain: ETGVTQSPTHLIKTRGQQVTLRCSSQSGHNTVSWYQQALGQGPQFIFQYYREEENGRGNFPPRFSGLQFPNYSSELNVNALELDDSALYLCASSLLTGQGTGELFFGEGSRLTVL.

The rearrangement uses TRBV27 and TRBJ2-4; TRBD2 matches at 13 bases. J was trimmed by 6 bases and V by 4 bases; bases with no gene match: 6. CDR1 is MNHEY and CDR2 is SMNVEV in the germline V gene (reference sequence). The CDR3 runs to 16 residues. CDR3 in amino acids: CASSSTSGGPRNIQYF. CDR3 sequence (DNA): TGTGCCAGCAGTTCGACTAGCGGGGGGCCACGAAACATTCAGTACTTC.

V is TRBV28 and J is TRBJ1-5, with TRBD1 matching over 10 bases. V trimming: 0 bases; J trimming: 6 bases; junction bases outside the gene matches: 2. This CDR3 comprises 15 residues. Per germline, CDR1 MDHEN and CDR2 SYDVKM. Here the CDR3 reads CASSLWGTGAQPQHF. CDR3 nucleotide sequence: TGTGCCAGCAGTTTATGGGGGACAGGGGCTCAGCCCCAGCATTTT.

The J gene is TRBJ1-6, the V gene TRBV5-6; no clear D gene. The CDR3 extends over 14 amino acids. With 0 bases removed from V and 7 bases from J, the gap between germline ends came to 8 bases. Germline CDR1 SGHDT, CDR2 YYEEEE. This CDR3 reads CASSLGVTNSPLHF. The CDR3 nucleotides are TGTGCCAGCAGCTTGGGGGTGACCAATTCACCCCTCCACTTT.

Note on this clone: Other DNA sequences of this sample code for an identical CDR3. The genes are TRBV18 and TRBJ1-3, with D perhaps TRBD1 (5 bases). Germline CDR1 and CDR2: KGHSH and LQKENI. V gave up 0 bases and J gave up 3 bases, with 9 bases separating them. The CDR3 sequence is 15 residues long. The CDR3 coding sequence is TGTGCCAGCTCACCACCGGAAAGGGGTGGAAACACCATATATTTT. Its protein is CASSPPERGGNTIYF.

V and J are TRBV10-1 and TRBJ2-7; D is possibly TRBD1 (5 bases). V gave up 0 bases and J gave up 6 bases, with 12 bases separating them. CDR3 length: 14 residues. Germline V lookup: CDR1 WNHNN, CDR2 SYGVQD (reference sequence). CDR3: CASSESSVQGEQYF. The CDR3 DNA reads TGCGCCAGCAGTGAGTCGAGTGTTCAGGGCGAGCAGTACTTC.

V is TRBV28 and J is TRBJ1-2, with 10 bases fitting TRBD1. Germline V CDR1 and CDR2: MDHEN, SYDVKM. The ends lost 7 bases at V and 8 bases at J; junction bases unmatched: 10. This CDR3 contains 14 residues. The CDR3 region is CASNYRDRGIGYTF. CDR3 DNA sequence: TGTGCCAGCAATTACCGGGACAGGGGTATAGGCTACACCTTC.

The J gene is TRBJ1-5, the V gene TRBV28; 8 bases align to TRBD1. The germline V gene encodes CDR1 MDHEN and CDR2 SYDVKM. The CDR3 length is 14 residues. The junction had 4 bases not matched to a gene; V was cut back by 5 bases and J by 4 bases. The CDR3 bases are TGTGCCAGCAGTCCAAGACAGGGGAATCAGCCCCAGCATTTT. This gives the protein CASSPRQGNQPQHF.

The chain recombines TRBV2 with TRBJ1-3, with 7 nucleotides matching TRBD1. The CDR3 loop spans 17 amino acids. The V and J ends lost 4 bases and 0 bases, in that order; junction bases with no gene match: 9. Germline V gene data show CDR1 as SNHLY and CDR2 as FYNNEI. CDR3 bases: TGTGCCAGCAGTGTTGGGGTGACAGGGCCCTCTGGAAACACCATATATTTT. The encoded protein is CASSVGVTGPSGNTIYF.

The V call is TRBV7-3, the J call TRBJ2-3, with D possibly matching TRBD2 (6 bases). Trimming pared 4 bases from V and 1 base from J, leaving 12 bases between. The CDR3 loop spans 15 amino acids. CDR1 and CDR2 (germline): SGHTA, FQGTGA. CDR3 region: CASSSVGGRTDTQYF. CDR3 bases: TGTGCCAGCAGCTCCGTCGGGGGTCGCACAGATACGCAGTATTTT.

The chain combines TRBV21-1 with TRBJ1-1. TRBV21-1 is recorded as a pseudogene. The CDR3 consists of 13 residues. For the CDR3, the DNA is TGTGCCAGCAGCCCGATGACGGGGACTGAAGCTTTCTTT. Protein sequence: CASSPMTGTEAFF.

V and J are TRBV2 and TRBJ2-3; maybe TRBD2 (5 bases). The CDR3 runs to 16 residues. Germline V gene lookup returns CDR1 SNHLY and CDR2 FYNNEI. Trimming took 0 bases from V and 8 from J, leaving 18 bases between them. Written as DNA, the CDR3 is TGTGCCAGCAGTGAAGCTTCGCTAGCCCGGGTGGGTACGCAGTATTTT. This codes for CASSEASLARVGTQYF.

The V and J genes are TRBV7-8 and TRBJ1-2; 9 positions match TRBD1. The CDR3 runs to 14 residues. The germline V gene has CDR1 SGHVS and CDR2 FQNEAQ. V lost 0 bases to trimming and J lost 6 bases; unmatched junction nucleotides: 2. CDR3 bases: TGTGCCAGCAGCTTAGCTGGGACAGGGAATGGCTACACCTTC. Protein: CASSLAGTGNGYTF.

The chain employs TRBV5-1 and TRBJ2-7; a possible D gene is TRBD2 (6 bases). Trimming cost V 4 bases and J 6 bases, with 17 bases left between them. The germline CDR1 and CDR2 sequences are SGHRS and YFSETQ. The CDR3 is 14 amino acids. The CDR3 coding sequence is TGCGCCAGCAGCCCTGTGGGGACTCCTGGCGAGCAGTACTTC. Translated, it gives CASSPVGTPGEQYF.